Sequencing of this T cell receptor beta chain was carried out in a study of post-analysis software for immune sequencing data. In the case of this clonotype: Its target is not known.

Findings and limits, study-wide: Among multiple sclerosis patients, normalized Chao1 diversity was significantly below that of controls. Patients carried roughly 5 TRBV segments more frequently than controls did, and TRBV5-6, TRBV5-1 and TRBV20-1 were among them.

The CDR3 totals 14 residues. CDR1 is SEHNR, CDR2 FQNEAQ, per germline (reference sequence). The V gene lost 5 bases and the J gene lost 7 bases, with 12 bases spanning the gap. Unique molecular identifiers featured in each of the TCR beta cDNA libraries. Out of about 1 to 11 million T cells, hundreds of thousands of cDNA molecules were generated. TCRdb independently ran MiXCR on the PCR reads; one entry per CDR3 protein. The table has about 770,000 distinct CDR3 sequences, 40% to 55% seen once. The chain joins TRBV7-9 to TRBJ1-6; weak D call: TRBD1 (5 bases). Sequencing was carried out using blood. The receptor comes from a girl aged 10 to 17 with multiple sclerosis. CDR3 residues: CASSGRDGNSPLHF. The CDR3 nucleotides are TGTGCCAGCAGCGGCCGGGACGGAAATTCACCCCTCCACTTT. The full variable domain, rest sourced from reference TRBV7-9 and TRBJ1-6, is DTGVSQNPRHKITKRGQNVTFRCDPISEHNRLYWYRQTLGQGPEFLTYFQNEAQLEKSRLLSDRFSAERPKGSFSTLEIQRTEQGDSAMYLCASSGRDGNSPLHFGNGTRLTVT.